This T cell receptor beta chain was captured by sequencing in a study of human T cells and chemical hapten exposure. As for the study in general: 0.01% DPC was applied to the upper back in patch tests, which were read at 6 days. General study findings and limits: Alopecia in all donors means immunity may differ from healthy individuals. DPC sensitization produced no change in TCRs with frequency above 1 in 1000.

Time point specified: pre-sensitization, week 0. Sample treatment: therapeutic diphenylcyclopropenone sensitization with weekly scalp DPC. Unique molecular identifiers were attached to individual cDNA molecules within the library. TCRdb independently ran MiXCR on the RACE reads; one entry per CDR3 protein. Of 80,000 to 100,000 distinct CDR3 sequences listed, less than 14% are singletons. This clonotype was counted a few times. The antigen is not known. This specimen was whole blood, taken in connection with sensitization to the hapten diphenylcyclopropenone (DPC). The sequence came from a woman in her sixties with alopecia areata. Some clones in this sample may be carry-over from other donors' samples.

The CDR3 here is CATTPGQGVFSYGYTF. CDR3 DNA: TGTGCCACCACTCCGGGACAGGGGGTGTTCTCCTATGGCTACACCTTC. This sequence joins TRBV19 and TRBJ1-2; 11 nucleotides align to TRBD1. In germline, CDR1 is LNHDA, CDR2 SQIVND (reference sequence). This CDR3 spans 16 amino acids. With V trimmed by 10 bases and J by 4 bases, 14 bases remained unmatched.